Shown below are 26 T cell receptor delta chains from a single sample sequenced in a study of γδ T cells in repeated Plasmodium falciparum infection. TCRdb reprocessed the multiplex PCR reads through CATT. This table has 40,000 to 55,000 delta-chain clones, roughly 1.9% appearing once. Flow sorting of PBMC yielded separate Vgamma9/Vdelta2+ and Vdelta2-negative gammadelta T cell populations for bulk repertoire analysis. The sample consisted of gamma-delta T cells from blood. All receptors derive from a pool of human donors (malaria-infected and uninfected, not separated).

There are a few counts of this clone. The protein in TCRdb stems from a much larger clone and differs at residue 5 from this DNA's translation, likely a read error; here the protein is translated from the DNA. The V gene is TRDV3, the J gene TRDJ1; D uncertain. Matching the DNA to germline supplied the J gene, which TCRdb does not give. Germline V gene data show CDR1 as TVYSNPD and CDR2 as GDNSRS (reference sequence). This CDR3 contains 13 residues. The V end lost 4 bases, the J end lost 4 bases, and 16 bases lay between the germline ends. CDR3 protein: CASASLEYDKLIF. CDR3 nucleotide sequence: TGTGCCTCCGCCAGTCTTGAGTACGATAAACTCATCTTT.

This clone was detected a few times. Since a far larger clone is one base different, this is likely a read error. Other DNA sequences in the sample encode the same CDR3. This chain uses TRDV1 with TRDJ1; 9 bases align to TRDD3. The J gene, not given by TCRdb, was assigned here from a germline match of the nucleotide sequence. This CDR3 is built from 22 residues. With 4 bases clipped from V and 0 bases from J, the junction kept 24 bases outside the gene matches. Per the germline V gene, CDR1 is TSWWSYY and CDR2 is QGS. In DNA, the CDR3 is TGTGCTCTTGGGGGGACGTTTAAGGTTGCGCCGGTCTGGGGGATCTACACCGATAAACTCATCTTT. It codes for CALGGTFKVAPVWGIYTDKLIF.

This clone has ten or more counts. The chain has TRDV1 and TRDJ1; D tentatively reads TRDD2 or TRDD3 (9 bases each). No J gene was available from TCRdb, and it was assigned here by a germline match of the DNA. Germline CDR1 and CDR2: TSWWSYY and QGS. The V end lost 2 bases, the J end lost 0 bases, and 28 bases lay between the germline ends. The CDR3 sequence is 21 residues long. The CDR3 region is CALGEGLPTVWGIGYTDKLIF. CDR3 nucleotide sequence: TGTGCTCTTGGGGAAGGCCTTCCTACGGTCTGGGGGATTGGGTACACCGATAAACTCATCTTT.

This clone was seen only a few times. This likely came from a read error, as a far larger clone is one base away. Other DNA variants within this sample encode the same CDR3. This chain uses TRDV2 with TRDJ1, with 7 bases identical to TRDD3. TCRdb supplies no J gene; here it was assigned by aligning the nucleotide sequence to germline. The CDR3 totals 16 residues. CDR1 is GEAIGNYY and CDR2 is EKD in the germline V gene. The CDR3 sequence is CACDTVGYQFSDKLIF. Here the CDR3 DNA reads TGTGCTTGTGACACCGTGGGATACCAGTTTTCCGATAAACTCATCTTT.

Notes on this clone: TCRdb records a much larger clone's protein for this DNA, with a difference at residue 20 that likely arises from a read error; the protein given is the translation of the DNA. V is TRDV2 and J is TRDJ1, with 8 bases aligning to TRDD3. TCRdb carries no J gene annotation; the J gene was assigned here by matching the DNA with germline. CDR1 and CDR2 from the germline V gene are GEAIGNYY and EKD. The CDR3 is made up of 25 amino acids. The trim removed 0 bases at V and 3 bases at J, leaving 35 bases unmatched. CDR3 loop: CACDTGSLGFWELTTGGPYADKLIF. CDR3 DNA: TGTGCCTGTGACACCGGGAGCTTAGGGTTTTGGGAACTAACGACTGGGGGCCCGTACGCCGATAAACTCATCTTT.

This clone was observed a handful of times. The protein held in TCRdb is that of a much larger clone and does not match this DNA's translation at residue 17, likely because of a read error; the protein shown is translated from the DNA. The chain combines TRDV1 with TRDJ1, with 10 bases that match TRDD3. The J gene, left out of TCRdb, was set here by checking the DNA against germline. The CDR3 length is 21 residues. The germline V gene has CDR1 TSWWSYY and CDR2 QGS. The CDR3 region has the DNA TGTGCTCTTGGGGACCACTTCCTTATTCTTGGGGGATACCGGGGCACCGAGAAACTCATCTTT. Amino acids: CALGDHFLILGGYRGTEKLIF.

In regard to this clone: This sequence is one base from a far larger clone and is likely a read error. Other DNA sequences within the sample encode an identical CDR3. For the V gene the call is TRDV1; the J gene has no call; the D call TRDD3 from the table was never checked on the DNA. The germline V gene encodes CDR1 TSWWSYY and CDR2 QGS. CDR3 length: 17 amino acids. The CDR3 DNA follows: TGTGCTCTGCGCAAGGGGGCGATTACTGGAGACACCGATAAACTCATCTTC. Translation gives CALRKGAITGDTDKLIF.

About this clone: TCRdb's listed protein matches a much larger clone and diverges from this DNA's translation at residue 14, likely through a read error; the protein shown comes from the DNA. The V call is TRDV1, the J call TRDJ2; 12 bases are a match to TRDD3. V shed 1 base and J 0 bases; nucleotides not matched to a gene: 18. This CDR3 is 23 amino acids long. Germline CDR1 and CDR2: TSWWSYY and QGS. The CDR3, as DNA: TGTGCTCTTGGGGAACCGGCGTACTGGGGGATACCTGTGTCGATAGCTTTGACAGCACAACTCTTCTTT. Translation gives CALGEPAYWGIPVSIALTAQLFF.

This clone was seen a few times. This DNA translates differently at residue 16 from the TCRdb protein, which is that of a much larger clone; a read error is likely, and the protein shown is the DNA's own translation. The chain uses TRDV1 and TRDJ1; 7 bases are shared with TRDD3. No J segment appears in TCRdb, so it was assigned here by matching the sequence to germline. The CDR3 contains 24 residues. Looked up from germline, CDR1 is TSWWSYY and CDR2 is QGS. The trim removed 3 bases at V and 3 bases at J, leaving 34 bases unmatched. CDR3 region: CALGDRHANVRNYRGMLRADKLIF. The DNA of the CDR3 is TGTGCTCTTGGGGACCGACACGCTAATGTTCGAAATTACCGGGGGATGTTGCGCGCCGATAAACTCATCTTT.

This clone occurred many times. It is likely a read error: a sequence one base away is far more abundant. The sample has other DNA sequences that encode this CDR3 too. This rearrangement joins TRDV2 to TRDJ1; TRDD3 matches at 13 bases. The CDR3 extends over 24 amino acids. The germline CDR1 and CDR2 sequences are GEAIGNYY and EKD. CDR3 nucleotide sequence: TGTGCCTGTGACACCGTTGTACTGGGGGATACGGGTGTCTCGCCTAGGGCATCCACCGATAAACTCATCTTC. It yields the protein CACDTVVLGDTGVSPRASTDKLIF.

This clone occurred many times. TCRdb has a much larger clone's protein, which differs at residue 6 from the translation of this DNA, likely because of a read error; what is shown is the protein translated from the DNA. This chain uses TRDV2 with TRDJ1; 8 nucleotides align to TRDD3. The J segment lost 0 bases and the V segment lost 4 bases, leaving 21 bases of the junction unmatched. The germline CDR1 and CDR2 sequences are GEAIGNYY and EKD. The CDR3 consists of 20 residues. The CDR3 nucleotides read TGTGCCTGTGATGGAGCGCCCCCCTCTGGGGGACCCGACTACACCGATAAACTCATCTTT. As protein: CACDGAPPSGGPDYTDKLIF.

Details on this clone: The amino acid sequence in TCRdb belongs to a much larger clone and departs from this DNA's translation at residue 9, likely a sequencing read error; the sequence shown is translated from the DNA. The V and J genes are TRDV2 and TRDJ1, with 11 nucleotides matching TRDD3. Assignment of the J gene here rests on matching the DNA to germline, because TCRdb gives none. The ends lost 4 bases at V and 0 bases at J; junction bases unmatched: 9. The CDR3 contains 17 residues. Germline-derived CDR1 and CDR2 are GEAIGNYY and EKD. The CDR3 spells CACEGLGDMEYTDKLIF. The CDR3 coding sequence is TGTGCCTGTGAAGGACTGGGGGATATGGAGTACACCGATAAACTCATCTTT.

A remark on this clone: A read error is likely here: a far larger clone is one base away. Other nucleotide sequences in the sample specify the same CDR3. V and J are TRDV3 and TRDJ1, with D uncertain. Germline V lookup: CDR1 TVYSNPD, CDR2 GDNSRS (reference sequence). The CDR3 spans 12 residues. CDR3 loop: CAFCSDTDKLIF. The CDR3 DNA is TGCGCCTTTTGCTCGGATACCGATAAACTCATCTTT. Looking up the rest from reference TRDV3 and TRDJ1 gives the full variable domain: CDKVTQSSPDQTVASGSEVVLLCTYDTVYSNPDLFWYRIRPDYSFQFVFYGDNSRSEGADFTQGRFSVKHILTQKAFHLVISPVRTEDSATYYCAFCSDTDKLIFGKGTRVTVEP.

This clone was found many times. A far larger clone differs by one base, so this is likely a read error. Other DNA sequences within the sample encode an identical CDR3. The rearrangement joins TRDV3 to TRDJ1; a possible D gene is TRDD2 (6 bases). TCRdb records no J gene; here it was assigned by comparing the DNA to germline. Germline CDR1 reads TVYSNPD; CDR2 reads GDNSRS (reference sequence). Trimming pared 5 bases from V and 7 bases from J, leaving 32 bases between. CDR3 length: 17 residues. The CDR3 sequence is CALPVPFHPSHRGKLIF. DNA of the CDR3: TGTGCCCTACCGGTTCCCTTCCACCCGTCCCATAGAGGTAAACTCATCTTT.

The table lists this clone with many counts. A far bigger clonotype differs at one base, so this is likely a read error. Different DNA sequences within this sample yield the same CDR3. This chain uses TRDV3 with TRDJ1; 7 positions agree with TRDD3. Germline CDR1 and CDR2: TVYSNPD and GDNSRS (reference sequence). This CDR3 comprises 18 residues. The CDR3 here is CAFSNRDRGGRGGDKLIF. CDR3 sequence (DNA): TGTGCTTTCTCTAATCGCGACCGTGGGGGAAGAGGGGGCGATAAGCTCATCTTT.

In this sample, this clone turned up a few times. The V and J genes are TRDV1 and TRDJ1, with TRDD3 identical over 9 bases. The J gene, not given by TCRdb, was assigned here from a germline match of the nucleotide sequence. CDR3 size: 21 residues. CDR1 is TSWWSYY, CDR2 QGS, per germline. The trim removed 1 base at V and 0 bases at J, leaving 18 bases unmatched. CDR3 DNA sequence: TGTGCTCTTGGGGAACCAACGTACTGGGGGACAATACTAACGTACACCGATAAACTCATCTTT. Its protein product is CALGEPTYWGTILTYTDKLIF.

This clone was counted a few times. The TCRdb protein comes from a much larger clone and disagrees with this DNA's translation at residue 14, likely due to a read error; the protein given here is derived from the DNA. This chain uses TRAV38-2/DV8 with TRDJ1, with D possibly TRDD3 on 6 matching bases. The germline CDR1 and CDR2 sequences are TSESDYY and QEAYKQQN. This CDR3 region has 19 residues. Trimming left V 1 base short and J 3 bases short, with 25 bases between. The CDR3 nucleotides are TGTGCTTATAGGAGCCAAACCTGGGGACTGCTACCGTACCCCGATAAACTCATCTTT. Amino acid sequence: CAYRSQTWGLLPYPDKLIF.

This clone was found many times. TCRdb records a much larger clone's protein for this DNA, with a difference at residue 6 that likely arises from a read error; the protein given is the translation of the DNA. The rearrangement uses TRDV3 and TRDJ1; the match to TRDD3 covers 10 bases. Assignment of the J gene here rests on matching the DNA to germline, because TCRdb gives none. The CDR3 extends over 19 amino acids. Germline assignment: CDR1 TVYSNPD and CDR2 GDNSRS (reference sequence). V lost 3 bases to trimming and J lost 0 bases; unmatched junction nucleotides: 19. CDR3 sequence (DNA): TGTGCCTTCCCCCCCCTCCTGTTTGGGGGATACTCGGACACCGATAAACTCATCTTT. Protein sequence: CAFPPLLFGGYSDTDKLIF.

This clone was counted between two and nine times. Since a far larger clone is one base different, this is likely a read error. Other DNA sequences in this sample translate to the same CDR3. This sequence joins TRDV1 and TRDJ1; TRDD3 agrees at 10 bases. In the absence of a J gene in TCRdb, the DNA was matched to germline to assign it here. Germline CDR1 reads TSWWSYY; CDR2 reads QGS. The CDR3 runs 18 residues. Trimming took 5 bases from V and 3 from J; bases not matched to a gene: 15. The CDR3: CALGTRFPYWGISDKLIF. The CDR3 DNA reads as TGTGCTCTTGGGACCAGATTCCCGTACTGGGGGATCTCCGATAAACTCATCTTT.

For this clone: The protein held in TCRdb is that of a much larger clone and does not match this DNA's translation at residue 22, likely because of a read error; the protein shown is translated from the DNA. V and J are TRDV1 and TRDJ1, with 9 bases matching TRDD3. The J gene is not listed in TCRdb, so it was assigned here from a DNA match to germline. CDR1 TSWWSYY and CDR2 QGS come from the germline V gene. CDR3 length: 25 residues. This chain's CDR3 is CALGEFRISYGVGGGYFKYTDRLIF. The CDR3 DNA reads as TGTGCTCTTGGGGAATTTCGTATTTCCTACGGAGTAGGTGGGGGATATTTTAAGTACACCGATAGACTCATCTTT.

Comments on this clone: TCRdb's listed protein matches a much larger clone and diverges from this DNA's translation at residue 16, likely through a read error; the protein shown comes from the DNA. The V gene call is TRDV2, and the J gene call is absent; TRDD3 is the table's D call and was not checked against the DNA. CDR3 length equals 17 residues. Germline CDR1 is GEAIGNYY and CDR2 is EKD. The CDR3 here is CACDYWGIAQGTDKLTF. CDR3 DNA sequence: TGTGCCTGTGACTACTGGGGGATTGCACAGGGCACCGATAAACTCACCTTT.

As for this clone: The mismatch at residue 4 between this DNA's translation and the TCRdb protein of a much larger clone likely reflects a read error; the protein shown is translated from the DNA. The CDR3 DNA sequence: TGTGCTCTTGAGGAACCTAGACGCATCCCGTACTGGGGGATAATCGGGATCGGGGGGCCTCGTCATAAACTCATCTTT. It yields the protein CALEEPRRIPYWGIIGIGGPRHKLIF. The rearrangement uses TRDV1 and TRDJ1; 11 bases agree with TRDD3. Assignment of the J gene here rests on matching the DNA to germline, because TCRdb gives none. Germline-derived CDR1 and CDR2 are TSWWSYY and QGS. The CDR3 length is 26 residues.

This clone was observed a handful of times. The TCRdb protein, from a much larger clone, departs from this DNA's translation at residue 19, likely by read error; the protein shown derives from the DNA. This sequence joins TRDV3 and TRDJ1; 13 nucleotides line up with TRDD3. The trim removed 0 bases at V and 3 bases at J, leaving 31 bases unmatched. The CDR3 consists of 24 residues. CDR1 TVYSNPD and CDR2 GDNSRS come from the germline V gene (reference sequence). CDR3 coding DNA: TGTGCCTTTAGCTACCCTTCCTACTTAGGGGATGTACTGGGGGATACGCTGTACTCCGATAAACTCATCTTT. It is translated as CAFSYPSYLGDVLGDTLYSDKLIF.

This clone was counted at least ten times. A far larger clone is a single base away, which makes a read error likely. The same CDR3 can be traced to other DNA sequences in this sample. The chain employs TRDV2 and TRDJ1, with 8 positions matching TRDD3. Germline V lookup: CDR1 GEAIGNYY, CDR2 EKD. The CDR3 length is 17 residues. The trim removed 0 bases at V and 2 bases at J, leaving 10 bases unmatched. In DNA, the CDR3 is TGTGCCTGTGACACCGTTGGGGGATCCGGGGTTACCGATAAACTCATCTTT. Translated: CACDTVGGSGVTDKLIF.

Comments on this clone: A read error is likely here: a far larger clone is one base away. This sample includes further DNA sequences coding for the same CDR3. The chain uses TRDV1 and TRDJ1; 11 bases are a match to TRDD3. The J gene was not available in TCRdb and was assigned here by matching the DNA to germline segments. The V gene's germline CDR1 is TSWWSYY and CDR2 QGS. Trimming at V came to 5 bases and at J to 0 bases, leaving 26 bases not matched to a gene. This CDR3 contains 23 residues. The CDR3 loop reads CALGSTWAAPFLFGGYDTDKLIF. In DNA form, the CDR3 reads TGTGCTCTTGGGTCAACTTGGGCGGCACCCTTCCTGTTTGGGGGATACGACACCGATAAACTCATCTTT.

This clone was seen repeatedly, ten times or more. TCRdb's protein for this DNA is that of a much larger clone and differs from the translation at residue 3, likely a read error; the protein shown is the DNA translation. The V call is TRDV1, the J call TRDJ2, with 7 bases aligning to TRDD3. CDR1 and CDR2 from the germline V gene are TSWWSYY and QGS. CDR3 length: 24 amino acids. The CDR3 DNA reads as TGTGCTATTGGGAAGCGTTTGGCAATACTTTTCAAACTCCTTGGGGATATGTCGACAGCACAACTCTTCTTT. This gives the protein CAIGKRLAILFKLLGDMSTAQLFF.